Shown below are 15 T cell receptor beta chains from a single sample sequenced in a study of vaccination and CD4 T cells after COVID-19. Cultured CD4+ T cell DNA underwent sequencing with the Oncomine TCR Beta short-read assay. Each CDR3 protein is one row after TCRdb ran MiXCR on the PCR reads. The sample consists of 9,800 or so distinct CDR3 sequences, 30% to 40% of them appearing once. Antigens for these TCRs are unknown. This sample's treatment: roughly 11-day PBMC culture with coronavirus spike peptide pools or control peptides (ViraFEST assay). Source material: CD4+ T cells from blood, cultured in vitro. Receptors originate from a human donor who had recovered from COVID-19.

V gene TRBV7-6 combines with J gene TRBJ1-4; D not resolved. This CDR3 has 14 amino acids. Germline V gene sequence: CDR1 SGHVS, CDR2 FNYEAQ. The ends were cut back, 2 bases at V and 8 bases at J, with 12 bases in the middle. DNA of the CDR3: TGTGCCAGCAGCTTAAACCCCACCGCGGAAAAACTGTTTTTT. Translation gives CASSLNPTAEKLFF.

This clonotype has a handful of counts. The V call is TRBV6-5, the J call TRBJ1-1, with D possibly matching TRBD1 (6 bases). This CDR3 region has 13 residues. Germline V gives CDR1 MNHEY, CDR2 SVGAGI. Trimming cost V 0 bases and J 4 bases, with 6 bases left between them. The CDR3 coding sequence is TGTGCCAGCAGTTACTCAGGGGGCACTGAAGCTTTCTTT. Translation: CASSYSGGTEAFF.

This clonotype was seen more than once but under ten times. The chain is built from TRBV6-2 or TRBV6-3 and TRBJ2-3, with a tentative D call TRBD2 (5 bases). With 5 bases removed from V and 2 bases from J, the gap between germline ends came to 17 bases. CDR1 is MNHEY, CDR2 SVGEGT, per germline. This CDR3 has 16 amino acids. CDR3 coding DNA: TGTGCCAGCAGTCCCGGACTTAAGCGGTCCACAGATACGCAGTATTTT. It specifies CASSPGLKRSTDTQYF.

This clonotype has only a few counts. V and J are TRBV5-8 and TRBJ2-3; D might be TRBD2 (7 bases). Germline loops: CDR1 SGHTS, CDR2 YDEGEE. The CDR3 length is 16 residues. V lost 4 bases to trimming and J lost 4 bases, with 19 bases between them. As DNA, the CDR3 is TGTGCCAGCAGCCCCGGGCGGGGGCGGGGAGCAGATACGCAGTATTTT. This gives the protein CASSPGRGRGADTQYF.

CDR3: CAWSGGQGRYNEQFF. Here the CDR3 DNA reads TGTGCCTGGAGTGGAGGGCAGGGACGTTACAATGAGCAGTTCTTC. V gene TRBV30 combines with J gene TRBJ2-1; tentatively, D is TRBD1 or TRBD2 (5 bases each). The CDR3 spans 15 residues. CDR1 and CDR2 from the germline V gene are GTSNPN and SVGIG (reference sequence). The V and J ends lost 1 base and 4 bases respectively, with 14 bases between them.

CDR3 region: CASSSEYGYTF. The CDR3 DNA reads TGTGCCAGCAGTAGTGAATATGGCTACACCTTC. This sequence joins TRBV2 and TRBJ1-2; D call uncertain. V was shortened by 5 bases and J by 5 bases, with 6 bases between the two germline ends. Germline loops: CDR1 SNHLY, CDR2 FYNNEI. There are 11 residues in the CDR3. The variable domain in full, with the rest retrieved from reference TRBV2 and TRBJ1-2, is EPEVTQTPSHQVTQMGQEVILRCVPISNHLYFYWYRQILGQKVEFLVSFYNNEISEKSEIFDDQFSVERPDGSNFTLKIRSTKLEDSAMYFCASSSEYGYTFGSGTRLTVV.

This chain uses TRBV5-5 with TRBJ2-2, with D unclear. CDR3 length: 12 amino acids. The germline CDR1 and CDR2 sequences are SGHKS and YYEKEE (reference sequence). Trimming pared 5 bases from V and 9 bases from J, leaving 11 bases between. The CDR3 coding sequence is TGTGCCAGCAGACCGGAAAGGAGGGAGCTGTTTTTT. It yields the protein CASRPERRELFF.

This clonotype was seen only once. V and J are TRBV6-1 and TRBJ1-1; possible D gene TRBD1, 5 bases. This CDR3 comprises 12 residues. Trimming removed 6 bases at V and 6 bases at J, with 11 bases between. Germline V lookup: CDR1 MNHNS, CDR2 SASEGT. The chain's CDR3 is CASRGTESEAFF. The CDR3 coding sequence is TGTGCCAGCAGGGGGACCGAATCTGAAGCTTTCTTT.

The chain employs TRBV11-3 and TRBJ1-6; no firm D call. The germline V and J ends were trimmed by 2 bases and 8 bases, with 13 bases remaining between them. The CDR3 has 15 amino acids. CDR1 and CDR2 (germline): SGHNT, YENEEA. CDR3 loop: CASSLRGRGDSPLHF. CDR3 bases: TGTGCCAGCAGCTTACGAGGGCGTGGGGATTCACCCCTCCACTTT. The whole variable domain, remainder taken from reference TRBV11-3 and TRBJ1-6, is EAGVVQSPRYKIIEKKQPVAFWCNPISGHNTLYWYLQNLGQGPELLIRYENEEAVDDSQLPKDRFSAERLKGVDSTLKIQPAELGDSAVYLCASSLRGRGDSPLHFGNGTRLTVT.

The chain has TRBV5-1 and TRBJ1-4; D perhaps matches TRBD1 (6 bases). V lost 4 bases, J lost 7 bases, and 17 bases lay in between. The CDR3 covers 15 residues. Germline values: CDR1 SGHRS, CDR2 YFSETQ. CDR3 residues: CASSPIEGGVEKLFF. The CDR3 DNA reads TGCGCCAGCAGCCCCATCGAGGGGGGAGTTGAAAAACTGTTTTTT.

The chain has TRBV19 and TRBJ1-2; D is uncertain. The CDR3 extends over 14 amino acids. The germline V and J ends were trimmed by 3 bases and 5 bases, with 13 bases remaining between them. Germline V gene sequence: CDR1 LNHDA, CDR2 SQIVND (reference sequence). CDR3 coding DNA: TGTGCCAGTAGTATGGATGCCGGAGGATATGGCTACACCTTC. Translation: CASSMDAGGYGYTF.

This chain joins TRBV19 and TRBJ2-1, with 7 bases lining up with TRBD1. The CDR3 is 15 amino acids. Germline-derived CDR1 and CDR2 are LNHDA and SQIVND (reference sequence). V lost 3 bases to trimming and J lost 4 bases; unmatched junction nucleotides: 6. The chain's CDR3 is CASSIMGQKYNEQFF. In DNA, the CDR3 is TGTGCCAGTAGTATTATGGGACAGAAGTACAATGAGCAGTTCTTC.

This clonotype was observed a few times. The V and J genes are TRBV7-2 and TRBJ1-2; 8 nucleotides line up with TRBD1. Per the germline V gene, CDR1 is SGHTA and CDR2 is FQGNSA. The CDR3 is made up of 13 amino acids. V trimming: 4 bases; J trimming: 4 bases; junction bases outside the gene matches: 2. The CDR3 spells CASSSGGAYGYTF. The CDR3 DNA follows: TGTGCCAGCAGCTCAGGGGGCGCCTATGGCTACACCTTC.

The rearrangement joins TRBV19 to TRBJ1-1; D not resolved. The CDR3 has 15 residues. V lost 7 bases, J lost 4 bases, and 19 bases lay in between. Looked up from germline, CDR1 is LNHDA and CDR2 is SQIVND (reference sequence). The CDR3 bases are TGTGCCAGTACCATGATGGGGTCACTACGCACTGAAGCTTTCTTT. It codes for CASTMMGSLRTEAFF. The full variable domain, rest sourced from reference TRBV19 and TRBJ1-1, is DGGITQSPKYLFRKEGQNVTLSCEQNLNHDAMYWYRQDPGQGLRLIYYSQIVNDFQKGDIAEGYSVSREKKESFPLTVTSAQKNPTAFYLCASTMMGSLRTEAFFGQGTRLTVV.

In regard to this clonotype: An end of the junction differs from the germline gene, which may be a read error. The chain uses TRBV19 and TRBJ2-1; TRBD2 might be the D (6 bases). Germline CDR1 and CDR2: LNHDA and SQIVND (reference sequence). The CDR3 covers 13 residues. The CDR3 reads CTSSTGLVNEQFF. CDR3 DNA sequence: TGTACCAGTAGTACGGGACTGGTCAATGAGCAGTTCTTC.